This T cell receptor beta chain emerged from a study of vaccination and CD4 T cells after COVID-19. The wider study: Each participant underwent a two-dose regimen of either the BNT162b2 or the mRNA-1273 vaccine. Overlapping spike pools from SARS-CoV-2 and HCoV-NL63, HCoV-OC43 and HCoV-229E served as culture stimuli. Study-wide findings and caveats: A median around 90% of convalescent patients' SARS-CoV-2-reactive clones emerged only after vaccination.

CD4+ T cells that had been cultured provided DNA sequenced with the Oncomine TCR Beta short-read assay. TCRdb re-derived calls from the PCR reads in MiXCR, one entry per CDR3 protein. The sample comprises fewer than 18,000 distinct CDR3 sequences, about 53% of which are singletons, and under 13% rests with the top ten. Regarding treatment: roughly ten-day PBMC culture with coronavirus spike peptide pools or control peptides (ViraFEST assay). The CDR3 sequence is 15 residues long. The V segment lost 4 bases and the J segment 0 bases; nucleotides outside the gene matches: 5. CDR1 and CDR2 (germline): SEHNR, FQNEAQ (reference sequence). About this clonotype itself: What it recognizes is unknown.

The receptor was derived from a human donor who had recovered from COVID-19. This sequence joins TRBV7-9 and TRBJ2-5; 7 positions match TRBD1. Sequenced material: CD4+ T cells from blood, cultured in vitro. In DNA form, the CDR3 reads TGTGCCAGCAGCTCCCGGGACAGCTACCAAGAGACCCAGTACTTC. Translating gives CASSSRDSYQETQYF.